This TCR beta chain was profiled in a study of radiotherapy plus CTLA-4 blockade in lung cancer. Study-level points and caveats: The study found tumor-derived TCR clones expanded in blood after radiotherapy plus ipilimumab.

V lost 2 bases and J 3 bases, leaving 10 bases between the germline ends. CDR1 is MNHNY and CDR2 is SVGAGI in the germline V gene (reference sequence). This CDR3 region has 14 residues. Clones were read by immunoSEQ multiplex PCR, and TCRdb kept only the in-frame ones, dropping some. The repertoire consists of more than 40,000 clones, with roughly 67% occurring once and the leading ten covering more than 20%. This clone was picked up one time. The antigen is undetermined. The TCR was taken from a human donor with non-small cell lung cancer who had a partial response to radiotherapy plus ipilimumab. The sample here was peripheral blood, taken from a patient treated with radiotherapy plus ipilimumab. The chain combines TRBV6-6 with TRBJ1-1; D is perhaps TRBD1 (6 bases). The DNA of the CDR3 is TGTGCCAGCAGTTACAAAGGGGGGGACACTGAAGCTTTCTTT. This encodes CASSYKGGDTEAFF.